This TCR beta chain was identified in a study of technical replicates of blood from a handful of donors. Here immunoSEQ multiplex PCR was the method, and the copy in TCRdb shows in-frame clones only, minus some. Among 75,000 to 85,000 clones, around four fifths were seen once, and the ten largest hold nearly 4%. This CDR3 has 15 residues. Trimming at V came to 5 bases and at J to 6 bases, leaving 10 bases not matched to a gene. The germline V gene has CDR1 MNHNY and CDR2 SVGAGI (reference sequence). The V and J genes are TRBV6-6 and TRBJ2-3; 8 bases map to TRBD2. Sequencing was done on a sample of PBMCs. The TCR sequence derives from a human donor in good health. Some clones in this sample may be carry-over from other donors' samples. The CDR3 sequence is CASSDGGREADTQYF. CDR3 bases: TGTGCCAGCAGTGACGGCGGGCGGGAGGCGGATACGCAGTATTTT.